The next 24 T cell receptor beta chains were all read from a single sample in a study of blood T cell repertoires in COVID-19. Generated by immunoSEQ multiplex PCR, the TCRdb table keeps only in-frame clones and is missing some. The sample lists around 26,000 clones; 92% were seen once. Sequencing input: peripheral blood. Receptor source: a human donor in a cohort sampled during active COVID-19.

V is TRBV7-7 and J is TRBJ1-2; 9 bases align to TRBD1. Trimming cost V 5 bases and J 6 bases; bases outside gene matches: 25. The CDR3 runs to 20 residues. Germline V gene sequence: CDR1 SSHAT, CDR2 FNYEAQ (reference sequence). The CDR3 loop reads CASSTPNPRDREPRFDGYTF. In nucleotides, the CDR3 is TGTGCCAGCAGCACCCCGAATCCCCGGGACAGGGAGCCCCGGTTCGATGGCTACACCTTC.

The chain combines TRBV6-6 with TRBJ2-2; 9 bases line up with TRBD1. Germline V gene lookup returns CDR1 MNHNY and CDR2 SVGAGI (reference sequence). Losses at the gene ends were 6 bases for V and 7 bases for J; bases not matched to a gene: 3. The CDR3 covers 13 residues. The CDR3 nucleotides are TGTGCCAGCAGACAGGGGGCAGGCGGGGAGCTGTTTTTT. Amino acid sequence: CASRQGAGGELFF.

The chain uses TRBV12-5 and TRBJ1-2, with TRBD1 matching over 11 bases. Germline CDR1 reads LGHNT; CDR2 reads FRNRAP. There are 15 residues in the CDR3. The V and J ends lost 5 bases and 4 bases, in that order; junction bases with no gene match: 6. The chain's CDR3 is CASGKGTGGLYGYTF. CDR3 nucleotide sequence: TGTGCTAGTGGTAAAGGGACAGGGGGGCTCTATGGCTACACCTTC.

This clone is a singleton in its sample. The CDR3 here is CASSLGASGGNTGELFF. For the CDR3, the DNA is TGCGCCAGCAGCTTGGGAGCTAGCGGGGGGAACACCGGGGAGCTGTTTTTT. The chain recombines TRBV5-1 with TRBJ2-2; 10 nucleotides agree with TRBD2. V shed 0 bases and J 1 base; nucleotides not matched to a gene: 3. The CDR3 has 17 residues. CDR1 and CDR2 from the germline V gene are SGHRS and YFSETQ.

This clone was picked up one time. The chain is built from TRBV6-5 and TRBJ1-1; the D gene is possibly TRBD1 (6 bases). CDR1 is MNHEY and CDR2 is SVGAGI in the germline V gene. The length of the CDR3 is 11 residues. V was trimmed by 2 bases and J by 10 bases, leaving 8 bases between them. CDR3 protein: CASSYGTRAFF. The CDR3 coding sequence is TGTGCCAGCAGTTACGGGACACGAGCTTTCTTT.

The CDR3 protein is CASSYAGQGNNEQFF. CDR3 DNA sequence: TGCGCCAGTTCGTATGCCGGACAGGGGAATAATGAGCAGTTCTTC. This chain uses TRBV10-1 with TRBJ2-1, with TRBD1 identical over 9 bases. There are 15 residues in the CDR3. The ends lost 9 bases at V and 7 bases at J; junction bases unmatched: 13. Germline lookup yields CDR1 WNHNN and CDR2 SYGVQD (reference sequence).

The chain joins TRBV2 to TRBJ2-5; D unclear. Germline CDR1 SNHLY, CDR2 FYNNEI. Trimming removed 2 bases from V and 5 bases from J, with 12 bases in between. This CDR3 contains 14 residues. DNA for the CDR3: TGTGCCAGCAGTGAAAGATGGCAGGTGGAGACCCAGTACTTC. Translating it yields CASSERWQVETQYF.

The chain is built from TRBV19 and TRBJ1-2; perhaps TRBD1 as D (6 bases). Germline V gene data show CDR1 as LNHDA and CDR2 as SQIVND (reference sequence). CDR3 length: 13 residues. The ends were cut back, 4 bases at V and 6 bases at J, with 12 bases in the middle. The CDR3 reads CASSTQGRHGYTF. The CDR3 DNA reads TGTGCCAGTAGTACCCAGGGGCGTCATGGCTACACCTTC. Full variable domain (outside the CDR3, taken from reference TRBV19 and TRBJ1-2): DGGITQSPKYLFRKEGQNVTLSCEQNLNHDAMYWYRQDPGQGLRLIYYSQIVNDFQKGDIAEGYSVSREKKESFPLTVTSAQKNPTAFYLCASSTQGRHGYTFGSGTRLTVV.

The chain employs TRBV12-3 or TRBV12-4 and TRBJ1-2; D gene uncertain. V lost 3 bases to trimming and J lost 4 bases, with 6 bases between them. The CDR3 is 12 amino acids. The CDR3 loop is CASSLEGYGYTF. For the CDR3, the DNA is TGTGCCAGCAGTTTGGAGGGCTATGGCTACACCTTC.

J is TRBJ1-2 and V is TRBV4-1, with D possibly being TRBD1 (5 bases). The germline V gene has CDR1 MGHRA and CDR2 YSYEKL. Trimming stripped 0 bases from V and 7 bases from J, with 9 bases between. The length of the CDR3 is 13 residues. The CDR3 loop is CASSQEGGFGYTF. The CDR3 DNA reads TGCGCCAGCAGCCAAGAGGGGGGGTTTGGCTACACCTTC.

The V call is TRBV12-5, the J call TRBJ1-2; 8 bases match TRBD1. This CDR3 is 14 amino acids long. J gave up 8 bases and V 4 bases, and 9 bases lay outside the gene matches. Germline values: CDR1 LGHNT, CDR2 FRNRAP. CDR3 nucleotide sequence: TGTGCTAGTGGTTCGGGACAGGTGATGGGGGGCTACACCTTC. Encoded protein: CASGSGQVMGGYTF.

The V and J genes are TRBV11-3 and TRBJ2-3; a possible D gene is TRBD1 (5 bases). The CDR3 has 15 residues. The germline CDR1 and CDR2 sequences are SGHNT and YENEEA. V was trimmed by 0 bases and J by 4 bases, leaving 11 bases between them. DNA of the CDR3: TGTGCCAGCAGCTTAGATCTAGGGGTTTCAGATACGCAGTATTTT. Its protein is CASSLDLGVSDTQYF.

This clone was seen a handful of times. The chain has TRBV3-1 (or the pseudogene TRBV3-2) and TRBJ1-5; D ambiguous. CDR3 length: 12 amino acids. The germline V and J ends were trimmed by 0 bases and 11 bases, with 8 bases remaining between them. Germline assignment: CDR1 LGHDT and CDR2 YNNKEL (reference sequence). CDR3 coding DNA: TGTGCCAGCAGCCAAGATAGGAGTACCCAGCATTTT. Translating it yields CASSQDRSTQHF.

The chain is built from TRBV28 and TRBJ2-7; 10 bases fit TRBD1. Germline V CDR1 and CDR2: MDHEN, SYDVKM. The CDR3 spans 13 residues. The CDR3 is CASSFGGQGIEDV. The CDR3 DNA follows: TGTGCCAGCAGTTTTGGGGGACAGGGGATTGAGGACGTC.

V gene TRBV27 combines with J gene TRBJ2-2, with 8 bases aligning to TRBD1. The CDR3 extends over 14 amino acids. Germline trimming cut 7 bases from V and 5 bases from J; bases unmatched to any gene: 6. CDR1 and CDR2 (germline): MNHEY, SMNVEV (reference sequence). CDR3 bases: TGTGCCAGCAAACCGGGACAGGCGACCGGGGAGCTGTTTTTT. Its translation: CASKPGQATGELFF.

J is TRBJ1-2 and V is TRBV6-5; D gene ambiguous. Trimming took 8 bases from V and 0 from J, leaving 4 bases between them. The CDR3 totals 11 residues. Germline CDR1 is MNHEY and CDR2 is SVGAGI. CDR3 bases: TGTGCCAGCGGAGCTAACTATGGCTACACCTTC. Residues: CASGANYGYTF.

The J gene is TRBJ2-5, the V gene TRBV2, with a weak D call TRBD1 (5 bases). The CDR3 runs to 13 residues. V was pared by 3 bases and J by 5 bases, with 10 bases between. The germline gives CDR1 SNHLY, CDR2 FYNNEI. The CDR3 nucleotides are TGTGCCAGCAGTGAGGCTAACAGGGAGACCCAGTACTTC. This encodes CASSEANRETQYF.

The gene calls are TRBV6-1 and TRBJ1-4, with TRBD1 matching 11 bases. This CDR3 comprises 16 residues. The germline gives CDR1 MNHNS, CDR2 SASEGT. V was pared by 2 bases and J by 7 bases, with 6 bases of the junction left unmatched. Written as DNA, the CDR3 is TGTGCCAGCAGTGAAATTATTGGGACAGGGGGTGAAAAACTGTTTTTT. Amino acid sequence: CASSEIIGTGGEKLFF.

The chain couples TRBV23-1 to TRBJ2-7; a weak D match, TRBD1 (6 bases). TRBV23-1 is marked as an open reading frame, function uncertain. The CDR3 has 20 amino acids. V lost 3 bases, J lost 0 bases, and 27 bases lay in between. Here the CDR3 reads CASSHQSDSHVTNSSYEQYF. In DNA, the CDR3 is TGCGCCAGCAGTCATCAATCGGACAGCCACGTTACCAATAGCTCCTACGAGCAGTACTTC.

This chain uses TRBV28 with TRBJ2-1; no clear D. The CDR3 runs 16 residues. The germline V gene encodes CDR1 MDHEN and CDR2 SYDVKM. Trimming cost V 4 bases and J 4 bases, with 17 bases left between them. CDR3 loop: CASSSYPQTLYNEQFF. DNA of the CDR3: TGTGCCAGCAGTTCCTACCCCCAGACACTGTACAATGAGCAGTTCTTC.

This chain connects TRBV5-6 to TRBJ1-2; D unresolved. The CDR3 is 15 amino acids. Germline loops: CDR1 SGHDT, CDR2 YYEEEE. With 1 base removed from V and 7 bases from J, the gap between germline ends came to 17 bases. CDR3 nucleotides: TGTGCCAGCAGCTTGTTGCCAGGACTTTTAGGTGGCTACACCTTC. Residues: CASSLLPGLLGGYTF.

This chain connects TRBV4-1 to TRBJ2-1; TRBD2 is a possible D gene (5 bases). CDR1 MGHRA and CDR2 YSYEKL come from the germline V gene. The CDR3 sequence is 14 residues long. V lost 1 base and J lost 3, with 7 bases in between. The CDR3 protein is CASSQVGLYNEQFF. The DNA of the CDR3 is TGCGCCAGCAGCCAAGTTGGACTCTACAATGAGCAGTTCTTC.

This chain joins TRBV7-2 and TRBJ1-3, with TRBD1 identical over 8 bases. The CDR3 length is 15 residues. Germline V CDR1 and CDR2: SGHTA, FQGNSA. J gave up 3 bases and V 5 bases, and 6 bases lay outside the gene matches. This chain's CDR3 is CASSQGQGFGNTIYF. As DNA, the CDR3 is TGTGCCAGCAGCCAAGGACAGGGCTTTGGAAACACCATATATTTT.

This clone showed up just once. The chain joins TRBV18 to TRBJ1-4; no firm D call. The V end lost 3 bases, the J end lost 9 bases, and 20 bases lay between the germline ends. The germline V gene has CDR1 KGHSH and CDR2 LQKENI. The CDR3 sequence is 16 residues long. CDR3 in amino acids: CASSPNPPPGKKKLFF. As DNA, the CDR3 is TGTGCCAGCTCACCCAACCCTCCCCCCGGGAAGAAAAAACTGTTTTTT.